This T cell receptor beta chain was obtained from a study of blood T cell repertoires in COVID-19. The V gene lost 8 bases and the J gene lost 1 base, with 17 bases spanning the gap. Germline V gene sequence: CDR1 SNHLY, CDR2 FYNNEI. The CDR3 spans 15 residues. Study processing details: Reference gene primer amplification in the assay estimated nucleated cell counts. Only in-frame clones appear in the TCRdb table, and some are missing; sequencing was by immunoSEQ multiplex PCR. Clonal size and the V and J genes are those of that table, whereas D and trimming came from the DNA. This table holds 450,000 or so clones, 90% found once.

The clonotype was recovered from a young man who had recovered from COVID-19. Input material: PBMCs or T cells enriched from blood (not recorded which). The chain carries TRBV2 and TRBJ1-1, with D uncertain. Here the CDR3 reads CASREYGEANTEAFF. The CDR3 DNA is TGTGCCAGCCGAGAGTACGGGGAAGCGAACACTGAAGCTTTCTTT.